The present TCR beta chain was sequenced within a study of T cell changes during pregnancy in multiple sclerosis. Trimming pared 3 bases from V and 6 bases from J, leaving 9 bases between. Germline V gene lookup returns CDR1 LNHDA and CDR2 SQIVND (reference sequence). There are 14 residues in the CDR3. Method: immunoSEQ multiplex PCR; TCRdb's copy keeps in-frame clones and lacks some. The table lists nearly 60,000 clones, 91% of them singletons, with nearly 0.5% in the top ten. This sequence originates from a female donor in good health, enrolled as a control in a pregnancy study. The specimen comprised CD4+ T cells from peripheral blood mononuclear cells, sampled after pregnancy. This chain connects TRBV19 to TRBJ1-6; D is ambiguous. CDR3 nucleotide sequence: TGTGCCAGTAGTATGAGGGAAAGTAATTCACCCCTCCACTTT. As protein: CASSMRESNSPLHF.